This TCR beta chain comes out of a study of T cells expressing NK-cell markers. The CDR3 is 17 residues long. With the 5' RACE reads reprocessed, TCRdb shows one record per CDR3 protein and no DNA. This sample lists hundreds of thousands of distinct CDR3 sequences; its ten largest clones have 7.3%. This receptor was identified in a woman aged 18 to 75 in good health. The sample was blood T cells: a sorted CD56 or NKG2C T cell subset, CD4+ or CD8+ T cells, or bulk PBMC T cells (not recorded which). V and J are TRBV12-3 or TRBV12-4 and TRBJ2-7; without DNA, the TCRdb call of TRBD2 cannot be checked. CDR3 in amino acids: CASSQHSVAASSYEQYF.